Shown below are 11 T cell receptor beta chains from a single sample sequenced in a study of cytomegalovirus exposure and HLA in healthy donors. The study ran its PCR with 60 Vbeta and 13 Jbeta primers. Only in-frame clones appear in the TCRdb table, and some are missing; sequencing was by immunoSEQ multiplex PCR. The sample contains about 130,000 clones, around 73% of which appear only once. Sequencing input: PBMCs. The receptors were sampled from a man aged 45-65 years in good health and CMV-seronegative.

This chain links TRBV29-1 with TRBJ2-4; no clear D. The CDR3 runs 12 residues. The germline gives CDR1 SQVTM, CDR2 ANQGSEA. The V end lost 4 bases, the J end lost 5 bases, and 9 bases lay between the germline ends. As DNA, the CDR3 is TGCAGCGTTGGGTTAGGAGAAAACATTCAGTACTTC. This codes for CSVGLGENIQYF.

The chain employs TRBV4-1 and TRBJ2-7; 14 nucleotides agree with TRBD2. Losses at the gene ends were 0 bases for V and 7 bases for J; bases not matched to a gene: 5. Germline assignment: CDR1 MGHRA and CDR2 YSYEKL. The CDR3 runs 16 residues. In nucleotides, the CDR3 is TGCGCCAGCAGCCAAGATAGGGGACTAGCGGGAGTGGAGCAGTACTTC. It yields the protein CASSQDRGLAGVEQYF.

The V gene is TRBV5-4, the J gene TRBJ2-1; TRBD1 agrees at 7 bases. This CDR3 is 14 amino acids long. Germline CDR1 and CDR2: SGHNT and YYREEE (reference sequence). With 0 bases clipped from V and 9 bases from J, the junction kept 6 bases outside the gene matches. The CDR3: CASSLDPGQFEQFF. The CDR3, as DNA: TGTGCCAGCAGCTTGGACCCGGGACAGTTTGAGCAGTTCTTC.

The chain couples TRBV14 to TRBJ1-2; 7 bases map to TRBD1. This CDR3 is built from 13 residues. The V gene's germline CDR1 is SGHDN and CDR2 FVKESK. The junction had 3 bases not matched to a gene; V was cut back by 2 bases and J by 6 bases. The CDR3, as DNA: TGTGCCAGCAGCCAATACCAGGGGGATGGCTACACCTTC. It codes for CASSQYQGDGYTF.

The genes are TRBV6-1 and TRBJ2-7; 13 bases align to TRBD2. This CDR3 comprises 16 residues. CDR1 MNHNS and CDR2 SASEGT come from the germline V gene. J gave up 2 bases and V 4 bases, and 5 bases lay outside the gene matches. As DNA, the CDR3 is TGTGCCAGCAGTGGCCGAACTAGCGGGAGGGCCTACGAGCAGTACTTC. Encoded protein: CASSGRTSGRAYEQYF.

This clone was observed a handful of times. This chain links TRBV28 with TRBJ1-4, with D possibly TRBD1 on 5 matching bases. Germline V gives CDR1 MDHEN, CDR2 SYDVKM. V was pared by 5 bases and J by 8 bases, with 15 bases between. This CDR3 has 14 amino acids. The CDR3: CASSIGVRKEKLFF. DNA of the CDR3: TGTGCCAGCAGTATAGGGGTACGGAAAGAAAAACTGTTTTTT.

The chain joins TRBV11-2 to TRBJ1-1; maybe TRBD1 (5 bases). This CDR3 has 13 residues. CDR1 and CDR2 from the germline V gene are SGHAT and FQNNGV. V lost 1 base and J 5 bases, leaving 8 bases between the germline ends. CDR3 loop: CASSLVGGTEAFF. The CDR3 nucleotides are TGTGCCAGCAGCTTAGTCGGGGGGACTGAAGCTTTCTTT.

The V and J genes are TRBV5-1 and TRBJ2-7; possible D gene TRBD1, 6 bases. The V end was cut by 5 bases, the J end by 3 bases, with 15 bases between. The CDR3 is 14 residues long. Germline V lookup: CDR1 SGHRS, CDR2 YFSETQ. The CDR3 sequence: CASRPDSDSYEQYF. The CDR3 region has the DNA TGCGCCAGCAGGCCAGACTCGGACAGCTACGAGCAGTACTTC. Complete variable domain (other parts from reference TRBV5-1 and TRBJ2-7): KAGVTQTPRYLIKTRGQQVTLSCSPISGHRSVSWYQQTPGQGLQFLFEYFSETQRNKGNFPGRFSGRQFSNSRSEMNVSTLELGDSALYLCASRPDSDSYEQYFGPGTRLTVT.

In this sample, this clone turned up a few times. This CDR3 is CASSQSGLAAKETQYF. Written as DNA, the CDR3 is TGCGCCAGCAGCCAGAGTGGACTAGCGGCTAAAGAGACCCAGTACTTC. This chain links TRBV4-1 with TRBJ2-5; 10 bases match TRBD2. Germline assignment: CDR1 MGHRA and CDR2 YSYEKL. V dropped 3 bases and J dropped 3; count of bases not matched to a gene: 7. The CDR3 contains 16 residues.

J is TRBJ2-1 and V is TRBV7-8; the match to TRBD2 covers 8 bases. V shed 2 bases and J 9 bases; nucleotides not matched to a gene: 6. Germline V gene lookup returns CDR1 SGHVS and CDR2 FQNEAQ. This CDR3 spans 14 amino acids. The CDR3 DNA follows: TGTGCCAGCAGCTTACAAGCGGGAGAGGGTGAGCAGTTCTTC. It translates to CASSLQAGEGEQFF.

The J gene is TRBJ2-3, the V gene TRBV7-6; 10 bases fit TRBD2. J gave up 3 bases and V 10 bases, and 4 bases lay outside the gene matches. This CDR3 is 13 amino acids long. CDR1 and CDR2 (germline): SGHVS, FNYEAQ. The CDR3 spells CATSGRMTDTQYF. The CDR3 DNA sequence: TGTGCCACTAGCGGGAGAATGACAGATACGCAGTATTTT.